Below, 11 T cell receptor beta chains from the same sample are listed, as sequenced in a study of glioma-infiltrating T cells after dendritic cell vaccination (dated by TCRdb to the mid-2010s). The sample's time point label, decoded: after dendritic cell vaccination, including at tumor progression/relapse. The library was obtained by the immunoSEQ multiplex PCR assay. The clones in this table, taken by TCRdb from immuneACCESS, are in-frame only. Not every clone is retained; where verified, under half of the shortfall comes from an unresolved V gene, and the cause of the rest is unknown. This sample has more than 75,000 clones in its table, and under 85% of those were observed once. The top ten constitute about 6.8% of the sample. This specimen consisted of blood, obtained after dendritic cell vaccination. These receptors all stem from a human donor with glioblastoma.

J is TRBJ1-1 and V is TRBV2; 7 bases are shared with TRBD1. The germline CDR1 and CDR2 sequences are SNHLY and FYNNEI. This CDR3 is built from 14 residues. V shed 5 bases and J 7 bases; nucleotides not matched to a gene: 10. The CDR3: CASSLDRFGGEAFF. The CDR3 DNA reads TGTGCCAGCAGTTTGGACAGGTTTGGTGGTGAAGCTTTCTTT.

The rearrangement uses TRBV12-5 and TRBJ1-5; TRBD1 matches at 9 bases. From germline, CDR1 is LGHNT and CDR2 FRNRAP. This CDR3 region has 14 residues. J lost 5 bases, V lost 6 bases, and 5 bases had no gene match. The CDR3 protein is CASGIDRGDQPQHF. The DNA for the CDR3 is TGTGCTAGTGGAATCGACAGGGGGGATCAGCCCCAGCATTTT.

The V call is TRBV19, the J call TRBJ1-1; 9 positions agree with TRBD1. The CDR3 has 16 residues. The V segment lost 5 bases and the J segment 10 bases; nucleotides outside the gene matches: 17. The germline V gene has CDR1 LNHDA and CDR2 SQIVND (reference sequence). CDR3 sequence reads: CASSAWDRVSERVAFF. CDR3 nucleotides: TGTGCCAGTAGTGCCTGGGACAGGGTATCTGAAAGGGTAGCTTTCTTT.

This clone showed up just once. The chain carries TRBV13 and TRBJ2-5; TRBD2 matches at 12 bases. V lost 5 bases, J lost 2 bases, and 18 bases stayed unmatched. The CDR3 consists of 20 residues. Germline V gene lookup returns CDR1 PRHDT and CDR2 FYEKMQ (reference sequence). CDR3 in DNA: TGTGCCAGCAGCCCACCCACTAGCGGGGGGTCATACGGAGATCAAGAGACCCAGTACTTC. Translated: CASSPPTSGGSYGDQETQYF.

The genes are TRBV7-6 and TRBJ2-2; perhaps TRBD1 as D (5 bases). CDR3 length equals 15 residues. Germline values: CDR1 SGHVS, CDR2 FNYEAQ. V dropped 1 base and J dropped 1 base, with 7 bases sitting between them. This CDR3 reads CASSLGTLNTGELFF. CDR3 nucleotides: TGTGCCAGCAGCTTAGGGACATTGAACACCGGGGAGCTGTTTTTT.

This chain joins TRBV7-6 and TRBJ2-3, with D perhaps matching TRBD1 (6 bases). The germline V gene encodes CDR1 SGHVS and CDR2 FNYEAQ. V lost 1 base and J 3 bases, leaving 11 bases between the germline ends. CDR3 length: 15 amino acids. This CDR3 is CASSLGGQGTDTQYF. The CDR3 DNA sequence: TGTGCCAGCAGCTTAGGGGGCCAGGGGACAGATACGCAGTATTTT.

This clone was observed a few times. This chain uses TRBV6-5 with TRBJ2-7; 9 bases line up with TRBD2. Germline loops: CDR1 MNHEY, CDR2 SVGAGI. V was clipped by 11 bases and J by 1 base; unmatched bases: 12. The CDR3 is 15 amino acids. The CDR3 protein is CASTLAGAKSYEQYF. DNA for the CDR3: TGTGCCTCTACTTTAGCGGGGGCGAAATCCTACGAGCAGTACTTC.

The CDR3 sequence is CASSPERTEQLADYGYTF. CDR3 coding DNA: TGTGCCAGTAGTCCGGAACGAACCGAGCAACTTGCGGACTATGGCTACACCTTC. The V gene is TRBV19, the J gene TRBJ1-2; no firm D call. The CDR3 extends over 18 amino acids. Germline V gene data show CDR1 as LNHDA and CDR2 as SQIVND (reference sequence). V was trimmed by 5 bases and J by 3 bases, leaving 25 bases between them.

This clone appeared once. The chain carries TRBV7-2 and TRBJ2-7; 7 bases are a match to TRBD1. Germline assignment: CDR1 SGHTA and CDR2 FQGNSA. Germline trimming cut 1 base from V and 3 bases from J; bases unmatched to any gene: 3. The CDR3 extends over 14 amino acids. The CDR3 DNA sequence: TGTGCCAGCAGCTTAGGGGCAGGGGGCTACGAGCAGTACTTC. It translates to CASSLGAGGYEQYF.

This clone has just one count. V gene TRBV15 combines with J gene TRBJ1-4, with unresolved D. Germline V lookup: CDR1 LNHNV, CDR2 YYDKDF (reference sequence). The CDR3 contains 15 residues. V was clipped by 3 bases and J by 6 bases, with 14 bases between them. CDR3 residues: CATSSDSREHEKLFF. For the CDR3, the DNA is TGTGCCACCAGCAGCGATAGCCGAGAGCATGAAAAACTGTTTTTT. The entire variable domain, with the rest obtained from reference TRBV15 and TRBJ1-4, is as follows: DAMVIQNPRYQVTQFGKPVTLSCSQTLNHNVMYWYQQKSSQAPKLLFHYYDKDFNNEADTPDNFQSRRPNTSFCFLDIRSPGLGDTAMYLCATSSDSREHEKLFFGSGTQLSVL.

This clone was detected a few times. The rearrangement links TRBV28 to TRBJ1-5; D may be TRBD1 (6 bases). This CDR3 is 18 amino acids long. Germline V CDR1 and CDR2: MDHEN, SYDVKM. Trimming removed 5 bases at V and 3 bases at J, with 23 bases between. CDR3 sequence reads: CASSGVGKRTETNQPQHF. CDR3 DNA sequence: TGTGCCAGCAGTGGGGTGGGGAAAAGGACAGAGACCAATCAGCCCCAGCATTTT.